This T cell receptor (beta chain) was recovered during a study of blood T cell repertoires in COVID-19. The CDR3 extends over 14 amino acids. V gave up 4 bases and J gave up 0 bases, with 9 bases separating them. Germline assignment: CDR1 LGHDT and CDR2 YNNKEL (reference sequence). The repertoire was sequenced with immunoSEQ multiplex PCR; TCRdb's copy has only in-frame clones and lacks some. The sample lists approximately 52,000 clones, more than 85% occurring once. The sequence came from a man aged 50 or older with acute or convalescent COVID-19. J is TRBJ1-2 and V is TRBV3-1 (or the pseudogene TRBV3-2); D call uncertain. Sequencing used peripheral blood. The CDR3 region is CASSPFITNYGYTF. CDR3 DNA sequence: TGTGCCAGCAGCCCCTTTATAACTAACTATGGCTACACCTTC.